The 30 T cell receptor beta chains presented below share a single source sample, sequenced in a study of T cell repertoires in cytomegalovirus infection. No antigen is known for these receptors. TCRdb independently ran MiXCR on the reads; one entry per CDR3 protein. The sample lists about 220,000 distinct CDR3 sequences, approximately 38% occurring once. Sequenced here: CD8+ T cells from cultured PBMCs, sampled from culture after CMV antigen stimulation. These receptors were taken from a human donor in good health (CMV status not recorded). Some clones in this sample may be carry-over from other donors' samples.

This clonotype has more than one count but fewer than ten. V usage is TRBV6-1 and J usage is TRBJ2-1; D is uncertain. This CDR3 region has 13 residues. With 8 bases removed from V and 0 bases from J, the gap between germline ends came to 8 bases. Germline loops: CDR1 MNHNS, CDR2 SASEGT. Here the CDR3 DNA reads TGTGCCAGCGGGCCGAGCTCCTACAATGAGCAGTTCTTC. Protein product: CASGPSSYNEQFF.

In its sample, this clonotype was seen a few times. The V and J genes are TRBV4-1 and TRBJ1-1; no reliable D call. CDR1 MGHRA and CDR2 YSYEKL come from the germline V gene. CDR3 length: 13 residues. V gave up 4 bases and J gave up 3 bases, with 9 bases separating them. The DNA for the CDR3 is TGCGCCAGCAGCCCAGGAGGGCACACTGAAGCTTTCTTT. Encoded protein: CASSPGGHTEAFF.

The chain joins TRBV7-2 to TRBJ2-4, with 10 bases identical to TRBD1. Germline V gene sequence: CDR1 SGHTA, CDR2 FQGNSA. The ends lost 6 bases at V and 1 base at J; junction bases unmatched: 6. The CDR3 has 16 amino acids. In nucleotides, the CDR3 is TGTGCCAGCAGGATGACAGGGGGCGACGCCAAAAACATTCAGTACTTC. Protein product: CASRMTGGDAKNIQYF. Supplemented by reference TRBV7-2 and TRBJ2-4, the full variable domain reads GAGVSQSPSNKVTEKGKDVELRCDPISGHTALYWYRQSLGQGLEFLIYFQGNSAPDKSGLPSDRFSAERTGGSVSTLTIQRTQQEDSAVYLCASRMTGGDAKNIQYFGAGTRLSVL.

V and J are TRBV5-4 and TRBJ1-2; a weak D match, TRBD1 (5 bases). Germline-derived CDR1 and CDR2 are SGHNT and YYREEE (reference sequence). CDR3 size: 19 residues. Trimming shortened V by 4 bases and J by 1 base, and 26 bases separated the two germline ends. CDR3 bases: TGTGCCAGCAGCGCCGGGCTCTCCGGGACGGTTGGTTTTAACTATGGCTACACCTTC. This gives the protein CASSAGLSGTVGFNYGYTF.

The chain joins TRBV12-3 or TRBV12-4 to TRBJ2-3; TRBD2 agrees at 11 bases. This CDR3 spans 15 amino acids. With 2 bases clipped from V and 5 bases from J, the junction kept 3 bases outside the gene matches. The CDR3 spells CASSLRLAGGDTQYF. CDR3 in DNA: TGTGCCAGCAGTTTAAGGCTAGCGGGGGGAGATACGCAGTATTTT.

This clonotype came up a few times. The chain carries TRBV7-9 and TRBJ1-6; D is unresolved. The V end was cut by 5 bases, the J end by 0 bases, with 14 bases between. The CDR3 runs to 17 residues. CDR1 and CDR2 (germline): SEHNR, FQNEAQ (reference sequence). CDR3 bases: TGTGCCAGCAGCCAAAGAAGGATGAGCTCCTATAATTCACCCCTCCACTTT. Its protein product is CASSQRRMSSYNSPLHF.

This rearrangement joins TRBV6-2 or TRBV6-3 to TRBJ2-5; TRBD2 is a possible D gene (5 bases). Trimming removed 5 bases from V and 2 bases from J, with 12 bases in between. The CDR3 consists of 14 residues. In germline, CDR1 is MNHEY, CDR2 SVGEGT. The CDR3 nucleotides read TGTGCCAGCAGTCTACTAGAGCCACAAGAGACCCAGTACTTC. As protein: CASSLLEPQETQYF.

This clonotype was recorded a few times. In DNA, the CDR3 is TGTGCCAGCAGTTTAGTGGGTCGACAGCCGCTGGAAAGCTCTGGAAACACCATATATTTT. It codes for CASSLVGRQPLESSGNTIYF. V and J are TRBV12-3 or TRBV12-4 and TRBJ1-3; D might be TRBD1 (5 bases). The V gene lost 1 base and the J gene lost 0 bases, with 22 bases spanning the gap. CDR3 length equals 20 residues.

This clonotype has a handful of counts. J is TRBJ1-1 and V is TRBV6-1, with a tentative D call TRBD1 (6 bases). Germline V gene sequence: CDR1 MNHNS, CDR2 SASEGT. The V and J ends lost 6 bases and 4 bases respectively, with 12 bases between them. The CDR3 extends over 13 amino acids. The CDR3 region is CASSVNRATEAFF. The CDR3 DNA sequence: TGTGCCAGCAGCGTCAACAGGGCCACTGAAGCTTTCTTT.

This chain joins TRBV2 and TRBJ2-3; no firm D call. Between the trimmed V and J ends, which lost 6 bases and 4 bases, there was a span of 26 bases. The CDR3 spans 18 residues. The V gene's germline CDR1 is SNHLY and CDR2 FYNNEI. CDR3 sequence (DNA): TGTGCCAGCAGCCTCAAAGTTTTCCGACTCCCCAACGCAGATACGCAGTATTTT. Protein product: CASSLKVFRLPNADTQYF.

The chain links TRBV7-2 to TRBJ2-5; D is uncertain. This CDR3 comprises 14 residues. Germline V lookup: CDR1 SGHTA, CDR2 FQGNSA. V was clipped by 1 base and J by 5 bases, with 11 bases between them. The CDR3 is CASSLVGIEETQYF. The CDR3 DNA sequence: TGTGCCAGCAGCTTAGTTGGGATCGAGGAGACCCAGTACTTC.

The chain uses TRBV12-3 or TRBV12-4 and TRBJ1-4; TRBD1 is a possible D gene (6 bases). V was clipped by 3 bases and J by 6 bases, with 11 bases between them. CDR3 length equals 14 residues. CDR3 DNA sequence: TGTGCCAGCAGTTTCCGGGACATGTATGAAAAACTGTTTTTT. Its protein is CASSFRDMYEKLFF.

This clonotype was counted between two and nine times. This sequence joins TRBV15 and TRBJ1-5; D gene unclear. This CDR3 region has 15 residues. The V gene lost 1 base and the J gene lost 0 bases, with 7 bases spanning the gap. CDR1 is LNHNV and CDR2 is YYDKDF in the germline V gene (reference sequence). CDR3 sequence (DNA): TGTGCCACCAGCAGAGTGGCAGTTAGCAATCAGCCCCAGCATTTT. Encoded protein: CATSRVAVSNQPQHF.

The gene calls are TRBV20-1 and TRBJ2-7; 10 bases are a match to TRBD2. Germline CDR1 is DFQATT and CDR2 is SNEGSKA (reference sequence). This CDR3 is 16 amino acids long. The J segment lost 7 bases and the V segment lost 2 bases, leaving 14 bases of the junction unmatched. The CDR3 DNA follows: TGCAGTGCTAGAATAACACTTCTAGCGGGAGTATATGAGCAGTACTTC. Protein sequence: CSARITLLAGVYEQYF.

The chain employs TRBV11-2 and TRBJ2-1; 11 positions match TRBD1. Germline CDR1 is SGHAT and CDR2 is FQNNGV. The V gene end was trimmed by 4 bases and the J gene end by 7 bases; junction bases not matched to a gene: 6. The CDR3 consists of 15 residues. As DNA, the CDR3 is TGTGCCAGCAGCTCTTACCGGGACAGGGGGAATGAGCAGTTCTTC. It yields the protein CASSSYRDRGNEQFF. Drawing the rest from reference TRBV11-2 and TRBJ2-1, the complete variable domain is EAGVAQSPRYKIIEKRQSVAFWCNPISGHATLYWYQQILGQGPKLLIQFQNNGVVDDSQLPKDRFSAERLKGVDSTLKIQPAKLEDSAVYLCASSSYRDRGNEQFFGPGTRLTVL.

This clonotype was observed many times. The V call is TRBV7-2, the J call TRBJ2-3; 9 bases agree with TRBD2. Unmatched junction bases numbered 6, after V lost 10 bases and J lost 4 bases. Germline V CDR1 and CDR2: SGHTA, FQGNSA. The CDR3 totals 13 residues. The CDR3 region is CAIWKRGADTQYF. CDR3 in DNA: TGTGCCATCTGGAAGCGGGGGGCAGATACGCAGTATTTT. Based on the CDR3 plus reference TRBV7-2 and TRBJ2-3, the full variable domain is GAGVSQSPSNKVTEKGKDVELRCDPISGHTALYWYRQSLGQGLEFLIYFQGNSAPDKSGLPSDRFSAERTGGSVSTLTIQRTQQEDSAVYLCAIWKRGADTQYFGPGTRLTVL.

This chain joins TRBV6-2 or TRBV6-3 and TRBJ2-7; 7 nucleotides align to TRBD1. The germline CDR1 and CDR2 sequences are MNHEY and SVGEGT. The V and J ends lost 8 bases and 4 bases, in that order; junction bases with no gene match: 8. The CDR3 has 13 amino acids. In DNA, the CDR3 is TGTGCCAGCGGAAAGGGGGCCCCATACGAGCAGTACTTC. Its protein is CASGKGAPYEQYF.

This clonotype showed up just once. V usage is TRBV7-6 and J usage is TRBJ2-7, with D possibly matching TRBD2 (6 bases). The CDR3 runs 13 residues. The V and J ends lost 11 bases and 5 bases respectively, with 19 bases between them. Looked up from germline, CDR1 is SGHVS and CDR2 is FNYEAQ. The CDR3 sequence is CACSVRESNEQYF. Written as DNA, the CDR3 is TGTGCCTGCTCTGTGCGGGAATCCAACGAGCAGTACTTC.

This clonotype occurred many times. This chain uses TRBV7-9 with TRBJ2-7; D remains unclear. Germline CDR1 SEHNR, CDR2 FQNEAQ (reference sequence). Trimming stripped 8 bases from V and 0 bases from J, with 11 bases between. This CDR3 contains 13 residues. The CDR3 DNA reads as TGTGCCAGCGTGGCCGGTAGCTCCTACGAGCAGTACTTC. As protein: CASVAGSSYEQYF.

The gene calls are TRBV27 and TRBJ1-1; no clear D gene. V dropped 5 bases and J dropped 5 bases, with 12 bases sitting between them. The CDR3 has 13 residues. Germline lookup yields CDR1 MNHEY and CDR2 SMNVEV (reference sequence). CDR3 DNA: TGTGCCAGCAGTACCTCTGGGGAAACTGAAGCTTTCTTT. Translation: CASSTSGETEAFF.

This clonotype was found a few times. The chain has TRBV27 and TRBJ1-2, with D maybe TRBD1 (6 bases). Germline CDR1 and CDR2: MNHEY and SMNVEV (reference sequence). Between the trimmed V and J ends, which lost 2 bases and 4 bases, there was a span of 8 bases. This CDR3 region has 13 residues. CDR3 amino acids: CASSLTGSYGYTF. DNA of the CDR3: TGTGCCAGCAGTTTAACAGGGTCCTATGGCTACACCTTC.

V usage is TRBV28 and J usage is TRBJ1-1, with D possibly matching TRBD1 (5 bases). Germline V gene lookup returns CDR1 MDHEN and CDR2 SYDVKM. The V and J ends lost 3 bases and 5 bases respectively, with 13 bases between them. This CDR3 comprises 14 residues. CDR3 bases: TGTGCCAGCAGTTTCCTTGACAGTAGTACTGAAGCTTTCTTT. Translation gives CASSFLDSSTEAFF.

The V call is TRBV2, the J call TRBJ2-1, with 8 nucleotides matching TRBD2. The J segment lost 0 bases and the V segment lost 0 bases, leaving 4 bases of the junction unmatched. Germline V gives CDR1 SNHLY, CDR2 FYNNEI. The CDR3 consists of 17 residues. The CDR3 nucleotides are TGTGCCAGCAGTGAAGCGGAGCGGGGGCACTCCTACAATGAGCAGTTCTTC. Amino acids: CASSEAERGHSYNEQFF.

CDR3: CASTSDHERIYEQYF. The CDR3 DNA reads as TGTGCCAGCACATCTGACCACGAGCGCATCTACGAGCAGTACTTC. The chain couples TRBV28 to TRBJ2-7; unclear D gene. Per germline, CDR1 MDHEN and CDR2 SYDVKM. CDR3 length: 15 residues. V was pared by 7 bases and J by 3 bases, with 19 bases between.

This clonotype was recorded a few times. The rearrangement links TRBV2 to TRBJ1-2; tentative D call: TRBD1 (5 bases). The CDR3 totals 14 residues. Trimming took 0 bases from V and 5 from J, leaving 10 bases between them. From germline, CDR1 is SNHLY and CDR2 FYNNEI. This CDR3 reads CASSEAEGFYGYTF. Written as DNA, the CDR3 is TGTGCCAGCAGTGAAGCTGAGGGGTTTTATGGCTACACCTTC. Drawing the rest from reference TRBV2 and TRBJ1-2, the complete variable domain is EPEVTQTPSHQVTQMGQEVILRCVPISNHLYFYWYRQILGQKVEFLVSFYNNEISEKSEIFDDQFSVERPDGSNFTLKIRSTKLEDSAMYFCASSEAEGFYGYTFGSGTRLTVV.

V is TRBV7-9 and J is TRBJ1-4, with no clear D. V was pared by 2 bases and J by 3 bases, with 4 bases between. The CDR3 has 13 residues. Germline V CDR1 and CDR2: SEHNR, FQNEAQ (reference sequence). The CDR3 DNA reads TGTGCCAGCAGCTTAAGCCCTAATGAAAAACTGTTTTTT. Its translation is CASSLSPNEKLFF.

The V call is TRBV15, the J call TRBJ2-1; D gene ambiguous. Trimming shortened V by 0 bases and J by 9 bases, and 9 bases separated the two germline ends. The germline V gene encodes CDR1 LNHNV and CDR2 YYDKDF (reference sequence). The CDR3 is made up of 13 amino acids. CDR3 nucleotide sequence: TGTGCCACCAGCAGAGATTCCATGGGTGAGCAGTTCTTC. Translated, it gives CATSRDSMGEQFF.

Turning to this clonotype: The junction departs from the called germline gene at one end, perhaps through a read error. The V gene is TRBV7-2, the J gene TRBJ1-1; D call uncertain. CDR3 length: 16 residues. From germline, CDR1 is SGHTA and CDR2 FQGNSA. CDR3 DNA: TGTGCCAGCAGCTTAGATTCTAGTGGCGCGAACACTGAATCTTTCTTT. Protein product: CASSLDSSGANTESFF.

The chain recombines TRBV29-1 with TRBJ2-7; 8 bases fit TRBD2. This CDR3 has 14 residues. Germline V CDR1 and CDR2: SQVTM, ANQGSEA. The ends lost 4 bases at V and 4 bases at J; junction bases unmatched: 9. CDR3: CSVVVGLAGYEQYF. For the CDR3, the DNA is TGCAGCGTTGTGGTCGGATTAGCGGGGTACGAGCAGTACTTC.

The J gene is TRBJ2-7, the V gene TRBV7-2; TRBD2 matches at 14 bases. CDR3 size: 18 residues. The V segment lost 5 bases and the J segment 2 bases; nucleotides outside the gene matches: 11. The V gene's germline CDR1 is SGHTA and CDR2 FQGNSA. The CDR3 nucleotides read TGTGCCAGCAGCCCCGGGACTAGCGGGAGAGGGGCGACCTACGAGCAGTACTTC. Its protein is CASSPGTSGRGATYEQYF.